Many counts were recorded for the clone carrying this T cell receptor beta chain. Its target is not known. V was pared by 0 bases and J by 1 base, with 15 bases between. CDR3 length equals 17 residues. From germline, CDR1 is SGHAT and CDR2 FQDESV (reference sequence). These data come from a study of Graves' ophthalmopathy and Graves' hyperthyroidism. Whole-study results and caveats: An 81.08% specificity and 87.88% sensitivity were achieved by a 13-signature model that separated ophthalmopathy from stable hyperthyroidism. Blood was where most expanded thyroid clonotypes above 0.001 frequency also turned up.

RNA transcripts were the source from which TCR beta CDR3 regions were amplified. The first round was an RT-PCR with HTBI primers, and the second round was a multiplex PCR. TCRdb re-called the multiplex PCR reads with MiXCR, one entry per CDR3 protein. This table has hundreds of thousands of distinct CDR3 sequences, around a fifth appearing once. The specimen sequenced was peripheral blood. This clonotype was sampled from a woman under 30 with stable Graves' hyperthyroidism. The rearrangement links TRBV11-1 to TRBJ1-1; D uncertain. The CDR3 loop reads CASSLAAHSWANTEAFF. In DNA form, the CDR3 reads TGTGCCAGCAGCTTAGCGGCTCACAGTTGGGCGAACACTGAAGCTTTCTTT.